These 26 T cell receptor beta chains came from one sample sequenced in a study of T-cell memory formation after mild COVID-19. Using its own MiXCR run on the 5' RACE reads, TCRdb lists one record per CDR3 protein. Here the sample spans some 350,000 distinct CDR3 sequences, around a sixth being singletons. Sequencing used PBMCs or a T cell subset sorted from them (not recorded which). Receptors originate from a man aged 18 to 29 who had mild COVID-19 (a few samples of this study predate the infection). Cell type and time point are not known.

The J gene is TRBJ1-2, the V gene TRBV5-1, with TRBD1 as a possible D gene (5 bases). Germline V gene lookup returns CDR1 SGHRS and CDR2 YFSETQ. The CDR3 has 15 amino acids. Trimming cost V 0 bases and J 1 base, with 10 bases left between them. The chain's CDR3 is CASSLVAGSNYGYTF. CDR3 nucleotides: TGCGCCAGCAGCTTGGTGGCAGGGAGTAACTATGGCTACACCTTC.

The chain carries TRBV5-1 and TRBJ2-7, with 9 bases matching TRBD1. V lost 2 bases, J lost 2 bases, and 5 bases stayed unmatched. The CDR3 is 15 amino acids. Germline values: CDR1 SGHRS, CDR2 YFSETQ. The CDR3 nucleotides read TGCGCCAGCAGCTTTCCCCGGGACAGGGCCTACGAGCAGTACGTC. The encoded protein is CASSFPRDRAYEQYV.

In regard to this clonotype: A read error may produce the germline difference seen at one junction end. The rearrangement links TRBV20-1 to TRBJ1-2, with D perhaps TRBD1 (5 bases). Germline CDR1 is DFQATT and CDR2 is SNEGSKA (reference sequence). The CDR3 is 12 amino acids. For the CDR3, the DNA is TGTAGCGCAAGTTTTGGGACGGTTGGCTACACCTTC. This codes for CSASFGTVGYTF.

The chain has TRBV6-5 and TRBJ2-1; 9 bases fit TRBD2. Germline loops: CDR1 MNHEY, CDR2 SVGAGI. The CDR3 is 15 amino acids. The J segment lost 8 bases and the V segment lost 5 bases, leaving 10 bases of the junction unmatched. The CDR3 nucleotides read TGTGCCAGCAGTCCCCATAGCGGGGGTGTGGATGAGCAGTTCTTC. Protein sequence: CASSPHSGGVDEQFF.

This chain connects TRBV30 to TRBJ1-5; D not resolved. V lost 3 bases and J lost 10, with 16 bases in between. This CDR3 comprises 13 residues. Germline loops: CDR1 GTSNPN, CDR2 SVGIG (reference sequence). The CDR3 coding sequence is TGTGCCTGGAGCGGATCAGGCCTAGGCCCCCAGCATTTT. Its protein is CAWSGSGLGPQHF. Full variable domain (outside the CDR3, taken from reference TRBV30 and TRBJ1-5): SQTIHQWPATLVQPVGSPLSLECTVEGTSNPNLYWYRQAAGRGLQLLFYSVGIGQISSEVPQNLSASRPQDRQFILSSKKLLLSDSGFYLCAWSGSGLGPQHFGDGTRLSIL.

This sequence joins TRBV6-2 or TRBV6-3 and TRBJ1-1; D ambiguous. Trimming shortened V by 11 bases and J by 0 bases, and 10 bases separated the two germline ends. This CDR3 region has 12 residues. Germline lookup yields CDR1 MNHEY and CDR2 SVGEGT. The CDR3 nucleotides read TGTGCCTCAACAGCTATGAACACTGAAGCTTTCTTT. The encoded protein is CASTAMNTEAFF.

This clonotype was recorded at least ten times. This sequence joins TRBV7-2 and TRBJ2-5; 10 bases match TRBD1. Germline CDR1 reads SGHTA; CDR2 reads FQGNSA. The junction had 6 bases not matched to a gene; V was cut back by 11 bases and J by 6 bases. CDR3 size: 12 residues. The CDR3 reads CAVRTGGQTQYF. The CDR3 bases are TGTGCCGTTAGGACAGGGGGACAGACCCAGTACTTC.

There are a few counts of this clonotype. The V call is TRBV3-1, the J call TRBJ2-5, with D possibly called TRBD1 or TRBD2 (5 bases each). Looked up from germline, CDR1 is LGHDT and CDR2 is YNNKEL (reference sequence). V lost 6 bases to trimming and J lost 5 bases, with 16 bases between them. This CDR3 region has 14 residues. The CDR3 is CASRTTGAGETQYF. CDR3 bases: TGTGCCAGCAGGACCACCGGGGCAGGGGAGACCCAGTACTTC.

This clonotype was observed a few times. V gene TRBV20-1 combines with J gene TRBJ1-5; D remains ambiguous. V shed 3 bases and J shed 0 bases, with 6 bases lying between them. The V gene's germline CDR1 is DFQATT and CDR2 SNEGSKA (reference sequence). This CDR3 comprises 13 residues. Here the CDR3 DNA reads TGCAGTGCTAGTCCAGATAGCAATCAGCCCCAGCATTTT. Protein sequence: CSASPDSNQPQHF.

The V gene is TRBV7-6, the J gene TRBJ2-3; possibly TRBD2 for D (6 bases). V lost 5 bases, J lost 0 bases, and 12 bases lay in between. This CDR3 has 15 amino acids. The germline V gene encodes CDR1 SGHVS and CDR2 FNYEAQ. In nucleotides, the CDR3 is TGTGCCAGCAGCACGACTAGAACTAGCACAGATACGCAGTATTTT. Its translation is CASSTTRTSTDTQYF.

This clonotype was seen more than once but under ten times. The V call is TRBV30, the J call TRBJ1-4; 9 bases are a match to TRBD1. This CDR3 contains 15 residues. CDR1 is GTSNPN, CDR2 SVGIG, per germline (reference sequence). V lost 5 bases to trimming and J lost 4 bases; unmatched junction nucleotides: 8. CDR3 bases: TGTGCCTGGGGGAAAGGGACAGGGTTTAATGAAAAACTGTTTTTT. This sequence encodes CAWGKGTGFNEKLFF. The variable domain in full, completed from reference TRBV30 and TRBJ1-4, reads SQTIHQWPATLVQPVGSPLSLECTVEGTSNPNLYWYRQAAGRGLQLLFYSVGIGQISSEVPQNLSASRPQDRQFILSSKKLLLSDSGFYLCAWGKGTGFNEKLFFGSGTQLSVL.

This chain joins TRBV3-1 and TRBJ1-4, with TRBD1 matching over 7 bases. CDR3 length: 14 amino acids. Looked up from germline, CDR1 is LGHDT and CDR2 is YNNKEL (reference sequence). V shed 3 bases and J 7 bases; nucleotides not matched to a gene: 5. The DNA for the CDR3 is TGTGCCAGCAGCCAGACAGGGTCGGCTGAAAAACTGTTTTTT. Amino acids: CASSQTGSAEKLFF.

The rearrangement uses TRBV28 and TRBJ2-7, with unresolved D. The V gene's germline CDR1 is MDHEN and CDR2 SYDVKM. The CDR3 spans 14 residues. V was trimmed by 5 bases and J by 3 bases, leaving 14 bases between them. CDR3 in DNA: TGTGCCAGCAGTCCCCCAGAGCCGGTCTACGAGCAGTACGTC. This sequence encodes CASSPPEPVYEQYV.

Comments on this clonotype: At one boundary the junction diverges from the germline segment, which might be a read error. The chain has TRBV2 and TRBJ2-3; tentative D call: TRBD1 (5 bases). The CDR3 extends over 13 amino acids. Germline V gives CDR1 SNHLY, CDR2 FYNNEI. DNA of the CDR3: TGTGCCAGCAAGGCAGGGCCAGGAGATACGCATTATTTT. Protein product: CASKAGPGDTHYF.

A few counts support this clonotype. The chain carries TRBV11-3 and TRBJ1-1; no clear D. Looked up from germline, CDR1 is SGHNT and CDR2 is YENEEA. This CDR3 is 13 amino acids long. V was cut by 3 bases and J by 1 base, with 6 bases left in between. CDR3 sequence (DNA): TGTGCCAGCAGCTTTCAGTGGAACACTGAAGCTTTCTTT. Its protein product is CASSFQWNTEAFF.

This clonotype was counted at least ten times. The chain has TRBV20-1 and TRBJ1-6; D is perhaps TRBD1 (5 bases). Deletions cut 7 bases from V and 14 bases from J, with 15 bases between. CDR3 size: 11 residues. The V gene's germline CDR1 is DFQATT and CDR2 SNEGSKA (reference sequence). CDR3 protein: CSVHGGSSLHF. The CDR3 coding sequence is TGCAGTGTTCACGGGGGAAGCTCCCTCCACTTT.

There are a few counts of this clonotype. J is TRBJ1-2 and V is TRBV29-1; D remains unclear. Trimming left V 2 bases short and J 8 bases short, with 12 bases between. Germline CDR1 is SQVTM and CDR2 is ANQGSEA. This CDR3 has 12 residues. CDR3 amino acids: CSVEPQPLGYTF. In DNA form, the CDR3 reads TGCAGCGTTGAACCCCAGCCTTTAGGCTACACCTTC.

CDR3 bases: TGTGCCAGCAGCGACGGGGTGAACACTGAAGCTTTCTTT. Encoded protein: CASSDGVNTEAFF. The rearrangement joins TRBV9 to TRBJ1-1; D not certain. The CDR3 runs 13 residues. Trimming cost V 3 bases and J 0 bases, with 6 bases left between them. Germline values: CDR1 SGDLS, CDR2 YYNGEE.

The CDR3 nucleotides read TGCAGTGCTAGTGAGCGGGGCAGGGATAATTCACCCCTCCACTTT. Translating gives CSASERGRDNSPLHF. The V gene is TRBV20-1, the J gene TRBJ1-6; maybe TRBD1 (5 bases). The CDR3 is 15 residues long. Trimming stripped 3 bases from V and 5 bases from J, with 14 bases between. Germline assignment: CDR1 DFQATT and CDR2 SNEGSKA (reference sequence).

The chain employs TRBV7-8 and TRBJ2-7, with 10 bases matching TRBD1. V was clipped by 3 bases and J by 4 bases; unmatched bases: 6. CDR1 and CDR2 (germline): SGHVS, FQNEAQ. This CDR3 is 15 amino acids long. The CDR3 DNA follows: TGTGCCAGCAGCTTGGGACAGGGGATTCGGTACGAGCAGTACGTC. It translates to CASSLGQGIRYEQYV.

In its sample, this clonotype was seen a few times. The genes are TRBV6-2 or TRBV6-3 and TRBJ1-5, with D possibly TRBD1 on 5 matching bases. Germline CDR1 is MNHEY and CDR2 is SVGEGT. This CDR3 is built from 16 residues. The V gene lost 6 bases and the J gene lost 2 bases, with 17 bases spanning the gap. CDR3 bases: TGTGCCAGCAGCGTACCCACCGGACAAGGCAATCAGCCCCAGCATTTT. Amino acids: CASSVPTGQGNQPQHF.

The V call is TRBV3-1, the J call TRBJ1-6; 9 positions agree with TRBD1. The CDR3 consists of 16 residues. Germline CDR1 reads LGHDT; CDR2 reads YNNKEL (reference sequence). Trimming at V came to 3 bases and at J to 6 bases, leaving 6 bases not matched to a gene. The CDR3 DNA sequence: TGTGCCAGCAGCCAGCGGGACAGGGTGCGTAATTCACCCCTCCACTTT. Its protein is CASSQRDRVRNSPLHF.

The table lists this clonotype with a few counts. The V and J genes are TRBV12-3 or TRBV12-4 and TRBJ2-6; D unresolved. The CDR3 runs 14 residues. The V and J ends lost 6 bases and 4 bases respectively, with 10 bases between them. Here the CDR3 reads CASSPSRGANVLTF. Written as DNA, the CDR3 is TGTGCCAGCAGCCCCAGTAGAGGGGCCAACGTCCTGACTTTC.

This clonotype appeared many times. The rearrangement links TRBV4-2 to TRBJ2-2, with D possibly TRBD1 on 6 matching bases. The germline V and J ends were trimmed by 2 bases and 7 bases, with 14 bases remaining between them. Germline assignment: CDR1 LGHNA and CDR2 YNFKEQ. This CDR3 region has 15 residues. The CDR3 loop is CASSQTGMVVGELFF. The CDR3 nucleotides are TGTGCCAGCAGCCAAACAGGGATGGTGGTCGGGGAGCTGTTTTTT.

The chain recombines TRBV18 with TRBJ2-6; unclear D gene. The CDR3 consists of 19 residues. Germline V gene lookup returns CDR1 KGHSH and CDR2 LQKENI. The V end was cut by 2 bases, the J end by 2 bases, with 19 bases between. The CDR3 bases are TGTGCCAGCTCACCATTTTCGGAAGGGTTAGTAACTGGGGCCAACGTCCTGACTTTC. Amino acids: CASSPFSEGLVTGANVLTF.

This clonotype occurred a few times. The V gene is TRBV7-2, the J gene TRBJ1-5; D is unclear. The germline V gene has CDR1 SGHTA and CDR2 FQGNSA. The CDR3 is 12 amino acids. V was cut by 7 bases and J by 2 bases, with 6 bases left in between. This chain's CDR3 is CASTKGNQPQHF. DNA of the CDR3: TGTGCCAGCACCAAGGGCAATCAGCCCCAGCATTTT.